Detailed here is one TCR beta chain. Its specific antigen is unknown. Per-base qualities were not stored, and no clone one base away is much larger. This specimen comes from a study of T cell responses to AZD1222 COVID-19 vaccine (dated by TCRdb to about 2021). The study in broad terms: TCR sequencing was performed for roughly 240 trial participants, of whom some 200 were given two doses of AZD1222 and around 25 were given two doses of MenACWY control vaccine. Trial participants were enrolled into age subgroups of 18-55, 56-69 and 70-plus years, which contained about 150, 27 and 61 TCR-sequenced participants, respectively. Points the paper makes about the study in general: After two AZD1222 doses, both the breadth and the depth of spike-specific TCRs were significantly higher than at day 0 and than in MenACWY recipients. Conclusions about previously exposed vaccinees were limited because only a handful of AZD1222 recipients were SARS-CoV-2 seropositive at baseline. Reportedly, close to half of the unique spike-specific TCRs recognized epitopes lying outside the regions that are mutated in the B.1.351 and B.1.1.7 variants. The whole spike protein was spanned by vaccine-associated CD4 TCRs, and dominant responses were seen in regions 160-218 and 743-854. Because no day 14 peak-response samples were available, the repertoires could be characterized only after the peak T cell response. In the small 56-69-year group, the increase in depth fell short of significance, most likely because of low power. Participants were mostly white British and included more females than males, and it was suggested by the authors that clonal diversity may have been underestimated.

The CDR3 runs 14 residues from the cysteine to the phenylalanine. The DNA shown is the 42-base CDR3, in frame from base 1. The CDR1 and CDR2 encoded by the germline V gene are SGHDT and YYEEEE. V ends up 6 bases short and J 7 bases short, with an unmatched junction base count of 7. The CDR3 regions of human TCRbeta chains were analyzed by immunosequencing. Turning to the authors' computational methods: TCRs in the repertoires were matched against a reference library of SARS-CoV-2-specific TCRs that had been generated with the MIRA antigen-specificity platform. Breadth meant the fraction of unique TCRs that were SARS-CoV-2-associated, whereas depth meant the fraction of total T cells that were SARS-CoV-2-associated. Using the MIRA data, each spike-specific TCR was assigned both to the spike region to which the TCR was reactive and to a CD4 or CD8 class. Log10-transformed breadth and depth values were compared by one-way ANOVA with Sidak's multiple comparisons tests. As stored in TCRdb, this immuneACCESS dataset retains in-frame rearrangements with V and J assigned. A fraction of the clones does not appear; measured against another copy, unresolved V genes explain less than half of the discrepancy, and the remainder lacks a known reason. The DNA was the basis for D and trimming; V, J and clone size are from that table. Within this sample are some 190,000 clones, with roughly nine tenths of them counted one time only. The ten top clones hold less than 2% of the sample.

The time point label for this specimen denotes: about 28 days (+/-7) after the second vaccine dose. Because spike-specific TCR depth and breadth did not differ between the two schedules, AZD1222 recipients who got a second dose at roughly 4 weeks were pooled with those who got a second dose at roughly 12 weeks. Vaccinee samples came from UK trials COV001 and COV002, including a single-blind randomized controlled phase 2/3 trial of AZD1222 (ChAdOx1 nCoV-19) in healthy adults. Trial participant PBMC samples were collected at day 0 and day 28 after the second dose for TCRbeta chain sequencing. Recombination joined TRBV5-6 with TRBJ2-2, and 9 junction bases match TRBD1. The source material was peripheral blood, sampled 28 days after the second AZD1222 dose. This sequence originates from an adult who received the AZD1222 COVID-19 vaccine. The DNA sequence reads TGTGCCAGCATCGCACAGGGGGCTGTCGGGGAGCTGTTTTTT. It specifies CASIAQGAVGELFF.